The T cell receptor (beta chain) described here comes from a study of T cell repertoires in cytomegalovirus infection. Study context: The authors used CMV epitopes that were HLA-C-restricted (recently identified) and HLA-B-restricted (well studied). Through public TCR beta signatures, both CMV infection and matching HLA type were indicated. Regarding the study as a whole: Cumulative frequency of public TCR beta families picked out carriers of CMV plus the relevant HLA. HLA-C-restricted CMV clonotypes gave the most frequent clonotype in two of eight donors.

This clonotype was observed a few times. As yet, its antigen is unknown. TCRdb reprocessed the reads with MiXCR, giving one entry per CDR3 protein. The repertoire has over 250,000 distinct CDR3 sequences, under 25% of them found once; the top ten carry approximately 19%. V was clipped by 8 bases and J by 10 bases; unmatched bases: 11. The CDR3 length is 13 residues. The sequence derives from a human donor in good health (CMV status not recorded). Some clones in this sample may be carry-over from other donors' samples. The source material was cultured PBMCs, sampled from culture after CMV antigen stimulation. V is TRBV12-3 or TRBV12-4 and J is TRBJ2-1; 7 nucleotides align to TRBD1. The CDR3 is CASSGQVRGEQFF. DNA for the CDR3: TGTGCCAGCTCAGGACAGGTGAGGGGGGAGCAGTTCTTC.